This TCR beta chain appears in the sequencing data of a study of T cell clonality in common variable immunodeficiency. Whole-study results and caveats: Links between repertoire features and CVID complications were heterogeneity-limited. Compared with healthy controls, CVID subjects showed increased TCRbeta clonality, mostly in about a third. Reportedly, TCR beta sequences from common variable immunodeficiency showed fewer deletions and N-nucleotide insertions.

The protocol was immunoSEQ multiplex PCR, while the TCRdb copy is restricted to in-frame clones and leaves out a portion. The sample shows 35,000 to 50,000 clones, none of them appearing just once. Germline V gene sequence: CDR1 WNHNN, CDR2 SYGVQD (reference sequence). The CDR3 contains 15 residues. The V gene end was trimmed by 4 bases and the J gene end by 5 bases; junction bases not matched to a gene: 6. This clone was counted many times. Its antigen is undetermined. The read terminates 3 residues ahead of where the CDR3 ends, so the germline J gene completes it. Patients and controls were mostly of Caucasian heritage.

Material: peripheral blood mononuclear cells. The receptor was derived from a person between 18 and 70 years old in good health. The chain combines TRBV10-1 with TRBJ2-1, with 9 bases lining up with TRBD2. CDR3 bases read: TGCGCCAGCAGTGGGGGTAGCGGGAGCGACAATGAG. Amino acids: CASSGGSGSDNE. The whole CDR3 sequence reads CASSGGSGSDNEQFF.